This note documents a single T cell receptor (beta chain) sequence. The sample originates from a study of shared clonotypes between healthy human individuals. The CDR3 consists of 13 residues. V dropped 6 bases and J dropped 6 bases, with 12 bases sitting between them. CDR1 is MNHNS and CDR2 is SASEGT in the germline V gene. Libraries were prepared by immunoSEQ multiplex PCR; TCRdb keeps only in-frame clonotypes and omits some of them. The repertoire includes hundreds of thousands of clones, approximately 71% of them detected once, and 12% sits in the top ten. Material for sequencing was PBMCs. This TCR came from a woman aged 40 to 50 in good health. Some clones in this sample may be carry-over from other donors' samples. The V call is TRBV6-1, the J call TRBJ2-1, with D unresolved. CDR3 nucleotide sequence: TGTGCCAGCAGGACAAGCTCGGGCAATGAGCAGTTCTTC. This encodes CASRTSSGNEQFF.